Each of the 10 T cell receptor beta chains below was sequenced from the same sample in a study of tumor-infiltrating lymphocytes in localized non-small cell lung cancer. Profiling relied on immunoSEQ multiplex PCR, and the TCRdb table lists in-frame clones only, not all of them. The table has 13,000 to 15,000 clones, around 70% seen once; the top ten hold approximately 20%. The sample comprised uninvolved lung tissue not adjacent to the tumor. Every receptor here comes from a human donor with non-small cell lung cancer.

The chain recombines TRBV4-3 with TRBJ2-6, with 7 bases lining up with TRBD1. Per the germline V gene, CDR1 is LGHNA and CDR2 is YSLEER. This CDR3 is 16 amino acids long. Germline trimming cut 5 bases from V and 2 bases from J; bases unmatched to any gene: 6. The CDR3 nucleotides read TGCGCCAGCAGCGAGGACAGGAGACCTGGGGCCAACGTCCTGACTTTC. This codes for CASSEDRRPGANVLTF.

This sequence joins TRBV27 and TRBJ2-7, with D possibly matching TRBD1 (6 bases). The CDR3 consists of 17 residues. Trimming pared 3 bases from V and 6 bases from J, leaving 24 bases between. Germline CDR1 reads MNHEY; CDR2 reads SMNVEV (reference sequence). CDR3 in amino acids: CASSLGADRTLRSEQYF. In nucleotides, the CDR3 is TGTGCCAGCAGTTTGGGGGCGGACAGAACCCTAAGGAGCGAGCAGTACTTC.

The chain carries TRBV6-5 and TRBJ2-1, with 7 bases that match TRBD2. CDR1 is MNHEY and CDR2 is SVGAGI in the germline V gene. The CDR3 extends over 13 amino acids. The V gene end was trimmed by 5 bases and the J gene end by 8 bases; junction bases not matched to a gene: 6. CDR3 loop: CASSRLATDEQFF. The CDR3 DNA is TGTGCCAGCAGTAGACTAGCTACCGATGAGCAGTTCTTC.

The J gene is TRBJ2-3, the V gene TRBV28; the D is unclear. The CDR3 extends over 13 amino acids. Trimming removed 5 bases at V and 3 bases at J, with 9 bases between. Germline CDR1 is MDHEN and CDR2 is SYDVKM. The CDR3 nucleotides read TGTGCCAGCAGTCCCCTCGGGACAGATACGCAGTATTTT. Its protein is CASSPLGTDTQYF. Full variable domain (outside the CDR3, taken from reference TRBV28 and TRBJ2-3): DVKVTQSSRYLVKRTGEKVFLECVQDMDHENMFWYRQDPGLGLRLIYFSYDVKMKEKGDIPEGYSVSREKKERFSLILESASTNQTSMYLCASSPLGTDTQYFGPGTRLTVL.

This clone was counted only a few times. The chain recombines TRBV30 with TRBJ2-2; 8 nucleotides match TRBD1. The CDR3 covers 14 residues. J lost 5 bases, V lost 4 bases, and 6 bases had no gene match. The germline gives CDR1 GTSNPN, CDR2 SVGIG (reference sequence). CDR3 sequence reads: CAWTETGVTGELFF. CDR3 in DNA: TGTGCCTGGACGGAGACAGGGGTTACCGGGGAGCTGTTTTTT. Full variable domain (remainder filled in from reference TRBV30 and TRBJ2-2): SQTIHQWPATLVQPVGSPLSLECTVEGTSNPNLYWYRQAAGRGLQLLFYSVGIGQISSEVPQNLSASRPQDRQFILSSKKLLLSDSGFYLCAWTETGVTGELFFGEGSRLTVL.

The rearrangement uses TRBV10-3 and TRBJ2-7; 11 bases align to TRBD1. Germline CDR1 reads ENHRY; CDR2 reads SYGVKD. Losses at the gene ends were 5 bases for V and 1 base for J; bases not matched to a gene: 4. CDR3 length: 15 amino acids. DNA of the CDR3: TGTGCCATCAGTTACGGGACAGGGGGGTCCTACGAGCAGTACTTC. This sequence encodes CAISYGTGGSYEQYF.

The V gene is TRBV7-3, the J gene TRBJ2-1; no clear D gene. This CDR3 spans 12 amino acids. Germline assignment: CDR1 SGHTA and CDR2 FQGTGA. Trimming removed 5 bases from V and 10 bases from J, with 12 bases in between. CDR3 bases: TGTGCCAGCAGCCCCGATACCGGGGAGCAGTTCTTC. Protein: CASSPDTGEQFF.

The chain combines TRBV5-1 with TRBJ2-3; D might be TRBD1 (6 bases). Germline-derived CDR1 and CDR2 are SGHRS and YFSETQ. This CDR3 has 14 amino acids. V shed 0 bases and J shed 9 bases, with 14 bases lying between them. The CDR3 DNA is TGCGCCAGCAGCTTGGTTAGGGACAAAGGGACGCAGTATTTT. Translated: CASSLVRDKGTQYF.

In its sample, this clone was seen once. The rearrangement joins TRBV11-3 to TRBJ2-5; maybe TRBD2 (5 bases). Looked up from germline, CDR1 is SGHNT and CDR2 is YENEEA. V gave up 5 bases and J gave up 0 bases, with 13 bases separating them. The CDR3 length is 15 residues. This CDR3 is CASSMGGEYQETQYF. The CDR3 nucleotides are TGTGCCAGCAGCATGGGTGGGGAGTACCAAGAGACCCAGTACTTC. Looking up the rest from reference TRBV11-3 and TRBJ2-5 gives the full variable domain: EAGVVQSPRYKIIEKKQPVAFWCNPISGHNTLYWYLQNLGQGPELLIRYENEEAVDDSQLPKDRFSAERLKGVDSTLKIQPAELGDSAVYLCASSMGGEYQETQYFGPGTRLLVL.

In this sample, this clone turned up a few times. The chain is built from TRBV5-4 and TRBJ2-1; 10 bases are shared with TRBD2. V lost 9 bases, J lost 10 bases, and 19 bases stayed unmatched. The CDR3 has 16 residues. Germline CDR1 and CDR2: SGHNT and YYREEE (reference sequence). The CDR3 coding sequence is TGTGCCACTTCAAATTTAGGACTAGCGGCCCTCGGGGAGCAGTTCTTC. Protein product: CATSNLGLAALGEQFF.